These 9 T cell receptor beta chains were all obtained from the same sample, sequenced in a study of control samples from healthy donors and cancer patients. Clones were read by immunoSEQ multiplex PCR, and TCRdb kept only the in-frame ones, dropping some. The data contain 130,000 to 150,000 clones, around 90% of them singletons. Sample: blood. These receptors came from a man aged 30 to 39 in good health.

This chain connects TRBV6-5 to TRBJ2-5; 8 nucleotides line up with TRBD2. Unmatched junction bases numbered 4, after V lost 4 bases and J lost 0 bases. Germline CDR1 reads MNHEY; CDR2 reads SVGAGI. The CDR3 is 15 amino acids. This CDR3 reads CASSFAGGYQETQYF. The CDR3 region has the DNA TGTGCCAGCAGTTTCGCGGGGGGCTACCAAGAGACCCAGTACTTC.

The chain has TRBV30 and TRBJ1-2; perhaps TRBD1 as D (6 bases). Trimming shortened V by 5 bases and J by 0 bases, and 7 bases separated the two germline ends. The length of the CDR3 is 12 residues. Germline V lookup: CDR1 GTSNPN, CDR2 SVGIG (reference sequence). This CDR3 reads CAWGQTNYGYTF. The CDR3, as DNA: TGTGCCTGGGGACAGACTAACTATGGCTACACCTTC.

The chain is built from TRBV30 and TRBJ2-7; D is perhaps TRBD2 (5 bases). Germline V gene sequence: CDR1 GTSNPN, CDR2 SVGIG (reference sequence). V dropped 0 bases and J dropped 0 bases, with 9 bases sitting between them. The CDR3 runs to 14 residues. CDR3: CAWSVPGISYEQYF. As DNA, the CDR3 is TGTGCCTGGAGTGTACCCGGGATCTCCTACGAGCAGTACTTC.

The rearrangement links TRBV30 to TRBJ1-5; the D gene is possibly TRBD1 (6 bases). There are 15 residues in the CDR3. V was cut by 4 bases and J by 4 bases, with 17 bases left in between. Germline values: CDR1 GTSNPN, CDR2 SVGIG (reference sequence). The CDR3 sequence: CAWNDVGQLNQPQHF. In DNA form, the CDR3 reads TGTGCCTGGAATGATGTCGGACAGCTAAATCAGCCCCAGCATTTT.

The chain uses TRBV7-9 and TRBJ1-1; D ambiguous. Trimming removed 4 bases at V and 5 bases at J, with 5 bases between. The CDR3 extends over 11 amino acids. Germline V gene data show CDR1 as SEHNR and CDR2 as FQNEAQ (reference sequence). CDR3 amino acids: CASSWTTEAFF. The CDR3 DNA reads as TGTGCCAGCAGCTGGACGACTGAAGCTTTCTTT.

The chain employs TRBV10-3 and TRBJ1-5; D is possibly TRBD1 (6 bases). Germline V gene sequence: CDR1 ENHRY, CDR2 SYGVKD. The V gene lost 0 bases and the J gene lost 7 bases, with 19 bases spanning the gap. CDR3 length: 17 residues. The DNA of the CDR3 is TGTGCCATCAGTGAGTCGTATATCGCAGGGGAAGTCCAGCCCCAGCATTTT. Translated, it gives CAISESYIAGEVQPQHF.

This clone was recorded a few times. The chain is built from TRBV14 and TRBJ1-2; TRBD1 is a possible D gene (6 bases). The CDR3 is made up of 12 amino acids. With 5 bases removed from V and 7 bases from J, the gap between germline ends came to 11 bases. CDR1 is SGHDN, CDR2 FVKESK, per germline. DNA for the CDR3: TGTGCCAGCAGCACATCAGGGGCTGGCTACACCTTC. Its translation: CASSTSGAGYTF.

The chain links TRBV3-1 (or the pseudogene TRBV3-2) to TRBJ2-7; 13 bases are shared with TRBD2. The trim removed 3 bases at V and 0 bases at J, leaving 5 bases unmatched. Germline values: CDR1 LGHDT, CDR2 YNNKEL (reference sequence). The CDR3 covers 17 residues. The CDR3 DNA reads TGTGCCAGCAGCCACGTACTAGCGGGGGGGGCCTCCTACGAGCAGTACTTC. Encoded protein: CASSHVLAGGASYEQYF.

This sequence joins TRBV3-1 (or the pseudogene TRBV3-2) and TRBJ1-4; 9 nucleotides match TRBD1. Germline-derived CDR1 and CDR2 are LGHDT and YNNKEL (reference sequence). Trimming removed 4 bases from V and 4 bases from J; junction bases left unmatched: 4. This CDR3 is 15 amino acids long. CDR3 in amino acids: CASSLRTGDNEKLFF. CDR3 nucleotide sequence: TGTGCCAGCAGCCTCCGGACAGGGGATAATGAAAAACTGTTTTTT.